The clone carrying this T cell receptor (beta chain) was seen repeatedly, ten times or more. Its antigen is still unknown. This specimen comes from a study of regulatory T cells in long-lasting Graves disease. Study information: More than 5 years of antithyroid drugs with positive TSH receptor antibodies defined persistent Graves' disease.

Study-wide points: It was in persistent disease that TRBV28, TRBJ1-2 and TRBJ2-5 were favored. Accuracy might have suffered from few samples.

Trimming took 5 bases from V and 7 from J, leaving 15 bases between them. Germline V lookup: CDR1 SGHAT, CDR2 FQNNGV. This CDR3 is built from 15 residues. Time point noted: persistent/refractory GD, antithyroid drugs over 5 years with positive TRAb. PBMCs were the source of the RNA used for TCR sequencing. Diagnosis followed American Thyroid Association guidelines for Graves' disease. Arm-PCR of CDR3 regions with iRepertoire HTBI primers generated TCR beta libraries. TCRdb reprocessed the multiplex PCR reads via MiXCR and lists one record per CDR3 protein. The data show about 660,000 distinct CDR3 sequences, approximately 31% seen once.

This receptor was obtained from a female donor with Graves disease. The V gene is TRBV11-2, the J gene TRBJ1-6; D might be TRBD1 (5 bases). Specimen: peripheral blood mononuclear cells (PBMCs), collected when the disease was refractory, from a patient treated with antithyroid drugs. For the CDR3, the DNA is TGTGCCAGCAGCCAGGCTTCAGGGAGAAATTCACCCCTCCACTTT. Its protein is CASSQASGRNSPLHF.